This TCR beta chain was observed in a study of T cell responses to AZD1222 COVID-19 vaccine. Data came from immunoSEQ multiplex PCR; TCRdb stores just in-frame clones and leaves some out. The repertoire holds 110,000 to 150,000 clones, with 90% to 95% as singletons. Remarks on this clone: One junction end does not reproduce the germline sequence, and a read error may be involved.

Germline values: CDR1 SSHAT, CDR2 FNYEAQ (reference sequence). This CDR3 spans 15 amino acids. The origin of this receptor is an adult who had recovered from COVID-19. V and J are TRBV7-7 and TRBJ2-2; TRBD1 matches at 7 bases. The sequencing here drew on peripheral blood, taken after recovery from COVID-19. The DNA for the CDR3 is TGTGCTAGCAGTTCCCAACAGGGGCGGACCGGGGAGCTGTTTTTT. Translation gives CASSSQQGRTGELFF.